This T cell receptor beta chain is from a study of cytomegalovirus exposure and HLA in healthy donors. Broader study findings: Researchers reported in a later analysis that a missense DCLRE1C variant was tied to TCR beta V- and J-gene trimming. Earlier results showed most TCR beta V segments being productive about 87% or about 30% of the time.

Of note for this clone: Its antigen is unknown.

The donors were healthy bone marrow donors. Germline V lookup: CDR1 SGHRS, CDR2 YFSETQ. This CDR3 spans 16 amino acids. Trimming pared 0 bases from V and 0 bases from J, leaving 11 bases between. PCR primers comprised 60 Vbeta and 13 Jbeta primers. This table comes from immunoSEQ multiplex PCR, and its TCRdb copy is limited to in-frame clones, with some not included. The repertoire holds about 190,000 clones, with more than 65% as singletons. The J gene is TRBJ2-3, the V gene TRBV5-1; tentative D call: TRBD2 (6 bases). The specimen was PBMCs. The sequence was obtained from a middle-aged man in good health and CMV-seropositive. CDR3 amino acids: CASSLDGRPSTDTQYF. The CDR3 DNA reads TGCGCCAGCAGCTTGGACGGGAGACCTAGCACAGATACGCAGTATTTT.